This T cell receptor beta chain was captured in a study of blood T cells in healthy people across ages. This clonotype was counted between two and nine times. Then a second PCR, running about 6 to 12 cycles, was carried out with a sample-barcoded 5' primer and a J-beta primer mix. Each of the samples gave a minimum of 2.5 million paired-end reads that contained CDR3. TCRdb reanalysed the 5' RACE reads using MiXCR and keeps one entry per CDR3 protein. The sample gives hundreds of thousands of distinct CDR3 sequences, more than 55% of which show up once; roughly 24% is in the top ten. The clonotype was recovered from a man aged 40-55 years in good health. Sequencing input: blood.

The CDR3, as DNA: TGCAGCGTGTCTAACTATGGCTACACCTTC. Encoded protein: CSVSNYGYTF. The V gene is TRBV29-1, the J gene TRBJ1-2; unclear D gene. Germline V lookup: CDR1 SQVTM, CDR2 ANQGSEA. Deletions cut 6 bases from V and 0 bases from J, with 2 bases between. This CDR3 region has 10 residues.